This TCR beta chain appears in the sequencing data of a study of blood T cell repertoires in COVID-19. Participant reports of clinical history set cohort assignment. On this clone: The same CDR3 can be traced to other DNA sequences in this sample.

The V gene end was trimmed by 0 bases and the J gene end by 3 bases; junction bases not matched to a gene: 2. Germline V gives CDR1 SGHDT, CDR2 YYEEEE. There are 14 residues in the CDR3. The assay was immunoSEQ multiplex PCR, and TCRdb's table has in-frame clones only and misses some. The sample holds about 240,000 clones, roughly 86% seen once. This receptor was taken from a woman in her thirties with acute COVID-19. Sequencing was carried out using PBMCs or T cells enriched from blood (not recorded which). This sequence joins TRBV5-6 and TRBJ2-7; TRBD1 matches at 8 bases. CDR3 amino acids: CASSLGQGFYEQYF. The CDR3 DNA follows: TGTGCCAGCAGCTTGGGACAGGGGTTCTACGAGCAGTACTTC.